Each of the 29 T cell receptor beta chains below was sequenced from the same sample in a study of cytomegalovirus exposure and HLA in healthy donors. 60 Vbeta and 13 Jbeta primers were used in PCR. TCRdb's table, derived via immunoSEQ multiplex PCR, lists solely in-frame clones and lacks some. The profile shows around 57,000 clones, around 89% of them singletons. The sequencing sample was made of PBMCs. The origin of the receptors is a man aged 25 to 45 in good health and CMV-seropositive.

The chain combines TRBV7-9 with TRBJ2-7; a possible D gene is TRBD1 (6 bases). This CDR3 contains 13 residues. Germline V gives CDR1 SEHNR, CDR2 FQNEAQ (reference sequence). V was trimmed by 7 bases and J by 1 base, leaving 11 bases between them. The CDR3 loop is CASTLDSSYEQYF. CDR3 coding DNA: TGTGCCAGCACCCTGGACAGTTCCTACGAGCAGTACTTC.

This chain links TRBV9 with TRBJ2-1; D gene ambiguous. Trimming shortened V by 0 bases and J by 2 bases, and 6 bases separated the two germline ends. The germline gives CDR1 SGDLS, CDR2 YYNGEE. The CDR3 length is 14 residues. In DNA, the CDR3 is TGTGCCAGCAGCGTAGGTCAGACCTACAATGAGCAGTTCTTC. Translated, it gives CASSVGQTYNEQFF. Using reference TRBV9 and TRBJ2-1 for the parts outside the CDR3, the full variable domain is DSGVTQTPKHLITATGQRVTLRCSPRSGDLSVYWYQQSLDQGLQFLIQYYNGEERAKGNILERFSAQQFPDLHSELNLSSLELGDSALYFCASSVGQTYNEQFFGPGTRLTVL.

V usage is TRBV7-2 and J usage is TRBJ1-2; the match to TRBD1 covers 7 bases. CDR3 size: 13 residues. The V and J ends lost 5 bases and 7 bases, in that order; junction bases with no gene match: 7. Germline V gene lookup returns CDR1 SGHTA and CDR2 FQGNSA. The CDR3 spells CASSPTGARGYTF. CDR3 nucleotide sequence: TGTGCCAGCAGCCCTACAGGGGCCCGTGGCTACACCTTC.

The genes are TRBV27 and TRBJ2-6; no reliable D call. The CDR3 loop spans 17 amino acids. V was pared by 4 bases and J by 1 base, with 14 bases between. Germline V CDR1 and CDR2: MNHEY, SMNVEV (reference sequence). The DNA for the CDR3 is TGTGCCAGCAGTTGGCAGGCACGTTCATCTGGGGCCAACGTCCTGACTTTC. Translating gives CASSWQARSSGANVLTF.

This clone appeared once. The chain is built from TRBV18 and TRBJ2-2; TRBD2 matches 10 bases. The CDR3 has 16 residues. The trim removed 3 bases at V and 3 bases at J, leaving 4 bases unmatched. Per germline, CDR1 KGHSH and CDR2 LQKENI. The CDR3 bases are TGTGCCAGCTCACCGTGGCTAGCGGGAGACACCGGGGAGCTGTTTTTT. It codes for CASSPWLAGDTGELFF.

The J gene is TRBJ2-1, the V gene TRBV7-9, with 8 bases aligning to TRBD2. Germline CDR1 and CDR2: SEHNR and FQNEAQ (reference sequence). This CDR3 comprises 16 residues. V lost 5 bases to trimming and J lost 2 bases; unmatched junction nucleotides: 8. CDR3 in DNA: TGTGCCAGCAGCACCCGACTAGCGTTTACCTACAATGAGCAGTTCTTC. It encodes CASSTRLAFTYNEQFF.

CDR3 nucleotide sequence: TGTGCCAGCAGGTCCGGGACAGGGGGACGCGAGCAGTACTTC. Its protein is CASRSGTGGREQYF. The rearrangement joins TRBV6-5 to TRBJ2-7, with 11 bases that match TRBD1. Germline V gene sequence: CDR1 MNHEY, CDR2 SVGAGI. The CDR3 spans 14 residues. Germline trimming cut 6 bases from V and 6 bases from J; bases unmatched to any gene: 7.

The gene calls are TRBV9 and TRBJ1-5; no reliable D call. Trimming removed 0 bases at V and 0 bases at J, with 7 bases between. Per the germline V gene, CDR1 is SGDLS and CDR2 is YYNGEE. This CDR3 region has 15 residues. CDR3 loop: CASSVDHSSNQPQHF. CDR3 bases: TGTGCCAGCAGCGTAGACCACTCTAGCAATCAGCCCCAGCATTTT.

The chain couples TRBV18 to TRBJ2-5; D unresolved. Deletions cut 4 bases from V and 4 bases from J, with 10 bases between. Germline CDR1 and CDR2: KGHSH and LQKENI. The CDR3 extends over 13 amino acids. This CDR3 reads CASSRDYRETQYF. The CDR3 DNA reads as TGTGCCAGCTCACGAGATTACCGAGAGACCCAGTACTTC.

This clone was seen a single time. The V and J genes are TRBV28 and TRBJ1-1; TRBD1 matches at 8 bases. The germline CDR1 and CDR2 sequences are MDHEN and SYDVKM. This CDR3 has 15 residues. Losses at the gene ends were 5 bases for V and 3 bases for J; bases not matched to a gene: 8. CDR3 loop: CASSTRTGTYTEAFF. CDR3 sequence (DNA): TGTGCCAGCAGTACCAGGACAGGGACGTACACTGAAGCTTTCTTT.

The rearrangement uses TRBV7-9 and TRBJ2-7; the match to TRBD2 covers 7 bases. Germline CDR1 and CDR2: SEHNR and FQNEAQ (reference sequence). This CDR3 is 14 amino acids long. Trimming cost V 1 base and J 6 bases; bases outside gene matches: 6. CDR3: CASSLGGGLFEQYF. CDR3 DNA sequence: TGTGCCAGCAGCTTAGGGGGGGGACTTTTCGAGCAGTACTTC.

This sequence joins TRBV11-2 and TRBJ2-7, with TRBD2 matching 7 bases. CDR1 and CDR2 from the germline V gene are SGHAT and FQNNGV. CDR3 length: 15 amino acids. Trimming took 2 bases from V and 0 from J; bases not matched to a gene: 4. The CDR3, as DNA: TGTGCCAGCAGCTTATCTCGCGGGAGCTCCTACGAGCAGTACTTC. Protein product: CASSLSRGSSYEQYF.

This clone was picked up a small number of times. The gene calls are TRBV5-4 and TRBJ2-2; a possible D gene is TRBD1 (5 bases). Trimming removed 2 bases from V and 3 bases from J, with 11 bases in between. Germline lookup yields CDR1 SGHNT and CDR2 YYREEE (reference sequence). The CDR3 loop spans 15 amino acids. The CDR3 sequence is CASSFIQADTGELFF. The CDR3 nucleotides are TGTGCCAGCAGCTTTATACAGGCAGACACCGGGGAGCTGTTTTTT.

The rearrangement links TRBV5-1 to TRBJ1-2, with 8 bases aligning to TRBD1. The CDR3 is 15 amino acids. Losses at the gene ends were 3 bases for V and 4 bases for J; bases not matched to a gene: 8. In germline, CDR1 is SGHRS, CDR2 YFSETQ. CDR3 residues: CASSYSAGGGYGYTF. The CDR3 DNA sequence: TGCGCCAGCAGCTACTCGGCAGGGGGCGGCTATGGCTACACCTTC.

The chain uses TRBV2 and TRBJ1-2; 7 bases match TRBD1. CDR1 is SNHLY and CDR2 is FYNNEI in the germline V gene. The CDR3 loop spans 13 amino acids. The ends lost 5 bases at V and 4 bases at J; junction bases unmatched: 4. CDR3 residues: CASSLGQAYGYTF. The CDR3, as DNA: TGTGCCAGCAGTTTAGGACAGGCCTATGGCTACACCTTC.

The chain links TRBV10-1 to TRBJ2-2; a possible D gene is TRBD1 (6 bases). Germline V CDR1 and CDR2: WNHNN, SYGVQD (reference sequence). The CDR3 has 16 amino acids. Deletions cut 0 bases from V and 1 base from J, with 9 bases between. In nucleotides, the CDR3 is TGCGCCAGCAGTGAGTCGGGACACCTGAACACCGGGGAGCTGTTTTTT. Encoded protein: CASSESGHLNTGELFF.

As DNA, the CDR3 is TGTGCCAGCAGCTTACAGCGGGGATATAATTCACCCCTCCACTTT. Translating it yields CASSLQRGYNSPLHF. The V and J genes are TRBV7-2 and TRBJ1-6, with D uncertain. The length of the CDR3 is 15 residues. Germline assignment: CDR1 SGHTA and CDR2 FQGNSA. Trimming removed 2 bases from V and 4 bases from J, with 9 bases in between.

As to this clone: A read error may produce the germline difference seen at one junction end. The V and J genes are TRBV7-7 and TRBJ2-3, with 14 positions matching TRBD2. CDR1 SSHAT and CDR2 FNYEAQ come from the germline V gene (reference sequence). The CDR3 runs 17 residues. The DNA of the CDR3 is TGTGCTAGCAGCATCGGACTAGCGGGAGGAGCGACAGATACGCAGTATTTT. Translated: CASSIGLAGGATDTQYF. Combining the CDR3 with reference TRBV7-7 and TRBJ2-3 gives the whole variable domain GAGVSQSPRYKVTKRGQDVTLRCDPISSHATLYWYQQALGQGPEFLTYFNYEAQPDKSGLPSDRFSAERPEGSISTLTIQRTEQRDSAMYRCASSIGLAGGATDTQYFGPGTRLTVL.

This clone was counted once. This chain uses TRBV7-2 with TRBJ2-7; 10 bases agree with TRBD2. CDR3 size: 16 residues. The V gene end was trimmed by 5 bases and the J gene end by 1 base; junction bases not matched to a gene: 8. Germline-derived CDR1 and CDR2 are SGHTA and FQGNSA. The CDR3 sequence: CASSPYGLAVSYEQYF. CDR3 coding DNA: TGTGCCAGCAGCCCCTACGGACTAGCGGTGTCCTACGAGCAGTACTTC.

This clone was seen just once. The V call is TRBV2, the J call TRBJ2-2, with TRBD1 as a possible D gene (5 bases). V lost 3 bases, J lost 2 bases, and 10 bases lay in between. This CDR3 spans 15 amino acids. The germline gives CDR1 SNHLY, CDR2 FYNNEI. CDR3 DNA sequence: TGTGCCAGCAGTGACGAAGGGGTCAACACCGGGGAGCTGTTTTTT. It codes for CASSDEGVNTGELFF.

The chain employs TRBV5-1 and TRBJ1-1; 8 positions agree with TRBD1. The CDR3 runs to 15 residues. The trim removed 5 bases at V and 1 base at J, leaving 7 bases unmatched. The germline gives CDR1 SGHRS, CDR2 YFSETQ. CDR3 protein: CASRGQGRGNTEAFF. CDR3 sequence (DNA): TGCGCCAGCAGAGGACAGGGAAGAGGGAACACTGAAGCTTTCTTT.

The chain uses TRBV5-4 and TRBJ2-1, with TRBD2 matching 10 bases. This CDR3 is built from 14 residues. J was trimmed by 6 bases and V by 4 bases; bases with no gene match: 4. Germline CDR1 SGHNT, CDR2 YYREEE (reference sequence). The CDR3 region has the DNA TGTGCCAGCAGCCCTAGCGGGAGTAGCAATGAGCAGTTCTTC. It specifies CASSPSGSSNEQFF.

In its sample, this clone was seen once. The rearrangement uses TRBV5-1 and TRBJ2-7; 7 nucleotides match TRBD2. In germline, CDR1 is SGHRS, CDR2 YFSETQ. Trimming at V came to 2 bases and at J to 1 base, leaving 6 bases not matched to a gene. The CDR3 has 15 amino acids. The CDR3: CASSLGEGRSYEQYF. In nucleotides, the CDR3 is TGCGCCAGCAGCTTAGGGGAGGGACGATCCTACGAGCAGTACTTC.

This chain links TRBV5-4 with TRBJ1-6; 8 positions agree with TRBD1. J gave up 9 bases and V 2 bases, and 4 bases lay outside the gene matches. The CDR3 runs 14 residues. Germline CDR1 and CDR2: SGHNT and YYREEE (reference sequence). In nucleotides, the CDR3 is TGTGCCAGCAGCTTCGGACAGGGTGGTTCACCCCTCCACTTT. It yields the protein CASSFGQGGSPLHF.

On this clone: Additional DNA sequences in this sample encode the identical CDR3. The chain recombines TRBV25-1 with TRBJ2-7; TRBD2 aligns across 12 bases. CDR3 length: 15 residues. Germline V CDR1 and CDR2: MGHDK, SYGVNS. Trimming removed 1 base from V and 5 bases from J; junction bases left unmatched: 3. CDR3 coding DNA: TGTGCCAGCAGTGAATCGACTAGCGGGAGTGACGAGCAGTACTTC. As protein: CASSESTSGSDEQYF.

The CDR3 nucleotides are TGTGCCAGCAGCCTAGGAGGGGGGGCGGGGTCCGCAGATACGCAGTATTTT. It is translated as CASSLGGGAGSADTQYF. The J gene is TRBJ2-3, the V gene TRBV9, with a weak D call TRBD2 (7 bases). Trimming left V 4 bases short and J 4 bases short, with 22 bases between. The germline CDR1 and CDR2 sequences are SGDLS and YYNGEE. The length of the CDR3 is 17 residues.

Of note for this clone: At one end the junction does not follow the germline gene, possibly because of a read error. The chain combines TRBV7-9 with TRBJ2-7; D is undetermined. Germline values: CDR1 SEHNR, CDR2 FQNEAQ (reference sequence). The CDR3 extends over 12 amino acids. The CDR3 reads CSSSLTTGEQYF. In DNA, the CDR3 is TGTTCCAGCAGCTTAACTACTGGCGAGCAGTACTTC.

The table lists this clone with a count of one. One junction end disagrees with the germline gene, perhaps due to a read error. The genes are TRBV7-7 and TRBJ1-1; D call uncertain. The CDR3 has 13 residues. CDR1 and CDR2 from the germline V gene are SSHAT and FNYEAQ (reference sequence). DNA of the CDR3: TGTGCTAGCAGCTTACAGTTGGACTCTGAAGCTTTCTTT. It encodes CASSLQLDSEAFF.

The genes are TRBV5-1 and TRBJ1-1; tentatively, D is TRBD1 (6 bases). The germline V gene has CDR1 SGHRS and CDR2 YFSETQ. Trimming cost V 4 bases and J 4 bases, with 11 bases left between them. The CDR3 is 13 residues long. CDR3 in DNA: TGCGCCAGCAGCGGGGGCGAGGGCACTGAAGCTTTCTTT. Its translation is CASSGGEGTEAFF.